Reported below is one TCR beta chain. Antigen: not known. This entry comes from a study of cytomegalovirus exposure and HLA in healthy donors. Study findings and constraints: Associated with cytomegalovirus, according to the listing, were around 160 TCR beta chains. Reports showed the classifier diagnosing cytomegalovirus status with high specificity and sensitivity. In vitro data verified a few CMV-associated chains as specific for CMV antigens.

The CDR3 length is 12 residues. With 4 bases removed from V and 5 bases from J, the gap between germline ends came to 12 bases. Per the germline V gene, CDR1 is SQVTM and CDR2 is ANQGSEA. Some clones are missing from TCRdb's copy, which holds only in-frame ones; the method was immunoSEQ multiplex PCR. The sample shows about 350,000 clones, roughly nine tenths of them seen only once. This sequence was found in a woman under 40 in good health and CMV-seropositive. Sequencing used PBMCs. The chain links TRBV29-1 to TRBJ2-7; D gene uncertain. This CDR3 reads CSVGLASHEQYF. The CDR3 region has the DNA TGCAGCGTTGGCCTTGCCAGCCACGAGCAGTACTTC.